This T cell receptor (beta chain) comes out of a study of regulatory T cells in long-lasting Graves disease (dated by TCRdb to 2020 to 2022). In terms of the full investigation: Persistent Graves' disease meant more than 5 years of antithyroid drug treatment with TSH receptor autoantibodies that stayed positive. A total of around 33 samples were covered by TCR sequencing, comprising approximately 13 persistent and around 20 newly diagnosed Graves' disease patients. On average, persistent Graves' disease patients in the clinical cohort had been on antithyroid drugs for roughly 11 years. The study was conducted in China and was registered as a clinical trial. Persistent Graves' disease patients were compared with newly diagnosed Graves' disease patients by peripheral blood TCR sequencing and RNA sequencing. The full study reports these points: Only peripheral blood was studied, because thyroid tissue, the primary lesion, was inaccessible. The authors noted that the small sample size was a limitation that may lower accuracy. Persistent disease showed preferential use of TRBV28, TRBJ1-2 and TRBJ2-5, whereas newly diagnosed disease favored TRBV20-1 and TRBJ2-1. More public clonotypes were shared among persistent patients (around 2,600) than among newly diagnosed patients (under 1,000). Compared with newly diagnosed patients, patients with persistent Graves' disease had lower TCR Shannon entropy and fewer highly expanded clones, which suggests clonal expansion. Only the TCR beta chain was sequenced and analyzed.

Read against the paper, the sample's time point label means: persistent/refractory GD, antithyroid drugs over 5 years with positive TRAb. For both TCR sequencing and RNA sequencing, RNA was extracted from PBMCs using TRIzol. The diagnosis of Graves' disease was made according to American Thyroid Association guidelines. Patients were recruited from an endocrinology department in Xi'an, China. Each patient gave about 9.1 milliliters of peripheral blood, collected in an EDTA anticoagulant tube. Ficoll Paque Plus density gradient separation was used to isolate PBMCs, and no further T cell sorting was done. An Agilent 2100 Bioanalyzer and agarose gel were used to assess RNA quality, and a NanoDrop 2000 was used to measure RNA concentration. Library preparation employed multiplex PCR. TCRdb records Illumina HiSeq 4000 as the sequencer. iRepertoire HTBI primers and Arm-PCR amplification of CDR3 regions were used to construct TCR beta libraries. Gel purification was performed on PCR products prior to sequencing. For the original study's pipeline: Gene usage analysis of CDR3 amino acid clonotypes used the roughly 60 TRBV and 11 to 15 TRBJ segments found across samples. COPE and FqMerger were used to merge filtered high-quality paired reads into contigs. BLAST was used to align contigs to the IMGT TRBV, TRBD and TRBJ reference genes, and CDR3 was defined following IMGT. Any clonotype with a frequency above 0.1% was classified as a highly expanded clone. Shannon entropy was used to measure repertoire diversity, and the Gini coefficient was used to measure V-J evenness. Clonotypes shared by more than one individual were considered public. Using fastp at Q25 and MiXCR, TCRdb reprocessed the public reads and kept productive beta chains. Each entry is one CDR3 protein sequence, shown with its most common DNA and genes. The V and J calls were not made by the authors but by TCRdb's processing. This sample holds 500,000 to 700,000 distinct CDR3 sequences; around 30% were observed only once. The top ten clonotypes cover around 40% of the sample.

As regards this clonotype: Its binding antigen is unknown. Qualities for individual bases were not recorded, and no much larger clone is one base off.

A distance of 8 bases separates the germline ends of V and J, which lose 3 bases and 6 bases respectively. Its CDR3 holds 12 amino acids, cysteine through phenylalanine. The kept DNA is CDR3 alone, 36 bases in frame from the first base. CDR1 and CDR2, looked up from the germline V gene, are SGHDN and FVKESK. The sequencing used peripheral blood mononuclear cells (PBMCs), collected when the disease was refractory, from a patient treated with antithyroid drugs. Recombination connected TRBV14 to TRBJ2-5; too little of a D gene remains to name it. This clonotype was sampled from a female donor with Graves disease. The nucleotides read TGTGCCAGCAGCCAGACAAGTCAGACCCAGTACTTC. It codes for CASSQTSQTQYF.